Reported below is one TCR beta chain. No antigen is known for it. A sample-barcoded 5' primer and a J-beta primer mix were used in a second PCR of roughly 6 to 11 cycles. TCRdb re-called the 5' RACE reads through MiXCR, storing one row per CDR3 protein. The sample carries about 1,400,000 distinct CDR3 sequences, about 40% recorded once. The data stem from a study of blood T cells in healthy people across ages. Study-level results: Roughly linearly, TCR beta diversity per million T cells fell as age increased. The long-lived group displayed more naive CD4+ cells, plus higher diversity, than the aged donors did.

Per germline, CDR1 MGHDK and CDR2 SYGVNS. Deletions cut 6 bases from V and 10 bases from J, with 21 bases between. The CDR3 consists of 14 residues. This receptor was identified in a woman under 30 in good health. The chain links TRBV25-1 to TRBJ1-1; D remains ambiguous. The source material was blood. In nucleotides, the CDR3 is TGTGCCAGCAGACCCCACGGGCAACATTCCACAGCTTTCTTT. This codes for CASRPHGQHSTAFF.